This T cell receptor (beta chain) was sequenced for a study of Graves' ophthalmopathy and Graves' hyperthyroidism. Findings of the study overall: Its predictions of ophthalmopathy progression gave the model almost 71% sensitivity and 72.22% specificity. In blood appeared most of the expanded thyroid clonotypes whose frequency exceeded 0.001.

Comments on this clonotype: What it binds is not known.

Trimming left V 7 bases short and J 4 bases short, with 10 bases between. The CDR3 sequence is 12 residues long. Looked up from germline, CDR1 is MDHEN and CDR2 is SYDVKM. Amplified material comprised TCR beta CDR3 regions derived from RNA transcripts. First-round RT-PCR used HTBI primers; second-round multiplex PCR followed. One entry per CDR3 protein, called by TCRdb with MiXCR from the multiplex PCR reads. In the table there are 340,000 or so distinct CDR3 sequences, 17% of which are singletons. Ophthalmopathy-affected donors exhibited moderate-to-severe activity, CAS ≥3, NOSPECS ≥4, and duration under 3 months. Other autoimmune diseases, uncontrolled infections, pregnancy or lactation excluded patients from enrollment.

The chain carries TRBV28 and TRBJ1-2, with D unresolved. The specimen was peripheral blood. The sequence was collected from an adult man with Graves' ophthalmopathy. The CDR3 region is CASTESSYGYTF. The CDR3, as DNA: TGTGCCAGCACCGAATCCAGCTATGGCTACACCTTC.